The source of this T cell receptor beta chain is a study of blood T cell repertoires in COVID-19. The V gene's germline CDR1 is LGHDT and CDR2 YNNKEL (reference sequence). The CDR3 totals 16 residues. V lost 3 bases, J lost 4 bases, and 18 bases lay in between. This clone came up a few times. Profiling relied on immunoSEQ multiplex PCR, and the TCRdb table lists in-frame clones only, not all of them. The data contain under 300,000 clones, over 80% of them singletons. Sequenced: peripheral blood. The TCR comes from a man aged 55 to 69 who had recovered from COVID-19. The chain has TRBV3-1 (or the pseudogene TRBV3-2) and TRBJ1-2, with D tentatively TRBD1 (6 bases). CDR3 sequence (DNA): TGTGCCAGCAGCCACGGAGCAGGGGTTGGGAGCTATGGCTACACCTTC. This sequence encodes CASSHGAGVGSYGYTF.